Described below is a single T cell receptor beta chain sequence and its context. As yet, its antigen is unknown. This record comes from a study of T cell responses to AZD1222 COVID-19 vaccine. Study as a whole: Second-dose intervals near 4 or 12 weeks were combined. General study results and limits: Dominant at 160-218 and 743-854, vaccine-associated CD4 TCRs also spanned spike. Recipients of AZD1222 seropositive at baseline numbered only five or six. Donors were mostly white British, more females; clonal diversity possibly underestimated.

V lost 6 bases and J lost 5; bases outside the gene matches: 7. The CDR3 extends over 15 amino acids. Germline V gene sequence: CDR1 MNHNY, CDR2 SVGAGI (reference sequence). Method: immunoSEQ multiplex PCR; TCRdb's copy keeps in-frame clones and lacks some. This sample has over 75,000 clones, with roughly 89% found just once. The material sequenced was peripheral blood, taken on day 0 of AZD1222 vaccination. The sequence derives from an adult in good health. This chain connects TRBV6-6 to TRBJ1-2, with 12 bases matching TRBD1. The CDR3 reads CASSLGTGGGYGYTF. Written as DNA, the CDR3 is TGTGCCAGCAGCCTAGGGACAGGGGGCGGGTATGGCTACACCTTC.